Below, 26 T cell receptor beta chains from the same sample are listed, as sequenced in a study of T-cell reconstitution after alpha-beta-depleted transplantation in children. This sample's TCRbeta library carried unique molecular identifier barcodes. TCRdb processed the PCR reads anew with MiXCR; each CDR3 protein has one entry. The sample has about 310,000 distinct CDR3 sequences; over 20% are singletons. The specimen was PBMCs, mostly from graft donor cells, collected 180 days after TCRalphabeta/CD19-depleted stem cell transplant. The receptor source for this set is a male patient aged 10 to 17 who had a stem cell transplant for acute lymphoblastic leukemia, so the T cells may come from the graft donor.

CDR3 DNA: TGTGCCATCAGGGGAGGGGGGGGATATGAGCAGTTCTTC. This gives the protein CAIRGGGGYEQFF. The chain combines TRBV10-3 with TRBJ2-1; D possibly corresponds to TRBD2 (7 bases). V lost 6 bases and J lost 8, with 14 bases in between. The V gene's germline CDR1 is ENHRY and CDR2 SYGVKD. This CDR3 is built from 13 residues.

This clonotype was seen repeatedly, ten times or more. The V call is TRBV9, the J call TRBJ2-7; no clear D. V lost 4 bases, J lost 7 bases, and 24 bases lay in between. The CDR3 loop spans 16 amino acids. The V gene's germline CDR1 is SGDLS and CDR2 YYNGEE. The CDR3 reads CASSPRPQVKMGEQYF. CDR3 bases: TGTGCCAGCAGCCCTCGGCCCCAGGTCAAAATGGGGGAGCAGTACTTC. The variable domain in full, completed from reference TRBV9 and TRBJ2-7, reads DSGVTQTPKHLITATGQRVTLRCSPRSGDLSVYWYQQSLDQGLQFLIQYYNGEERAKGNILERFSAQQFPDLHSELNLSSLELGDSALYFCASSPRPQVKMGEQYFGPGTRLTVT.

This clonotype was detected only a few times. The chain combines TRBV4-1 with TRBJ2-7, with D tentatively TRBD1 (5 bases). CDR3 size: 14 residues. Germline CDR1 reads MGHRA; CDR2 reads YSYEKL. The V end lost 4 bases, the J end lost 0 bases, and 10 bases lay between the germline ends. The CDR3 region has the DNA TGCGCCAGCAGCCGCGACAGTATCTCCTACGAGCAGTACTTC. Protein product: CASSRDSISYEQYF.

This rearrangement joins TRBV7-8 to TRBJ1-2; a possible D gene is TRBD1 (5 bases). Germline values: CDR1 SGHVS, CDR2 FQNEAQ. V lost 2 bases and J 4 bases, leaving 8 bases between the germline ends. This CDR3 has 13 amino acids. The CDR3 coding sequence is TGTGCCAGCAGCTTAAGGGACGTCTATGGCTACACCTTC. This translates into CASSLRDVYGYTF. Together with reference TRBV7-8 and TRBJ1-2, the CDR3 gives the full variable domain: GAGVSQSPRYKVAKRGQDVALRCDPISGHVSLFWYQQALGQGPEFLTYFQNEAQLDKSGLPSDRFFAERPEGSVSTLKIQRTQQEDSAVYLCASSLRDVYGYTFGSGTRLTVV.

This clonotype turned up a few times. The genes are TRBV6-2 or TRBV6-3 and TRBJ2-4, with TRBD1 matching 7 bases. With 0 bases clipped from V and 3 bases from J, the junction kept 5 bases outside the gene matches. CDR3 size: 16 residues. The germline gives CDR1 MNHEY, CDR2 SVGEGT. The CDR3 sequence is CASSYSRQGGKNIQYF. The CDR3 DNA reads TGTGCCAGCAGTTACTCGCGACAGGGCGGCAAAAACATTCAGTACTTC.

This chain uses TRBV2 with TRBJ2-1; TRBD2 matches 8 bases. The J segment lost 1 base and the V segment lost 6 bases, leaving 5 bases of the junction unmatched. From germline, CDR1 is SNHLY and CDR2 FYNNEI. This CDR3 contains 15 residues. The CDR3 reads CASSRLAPSYNEQFF. DNA of the CDR3: TGTGCCAGCAGCAGACTAGCGCCTTCCTACAATGAGCAGTTCTTC.

The genes are TRBV20-1 and TRBJ2-3, with D maybe TRBD1 (5 bases). The V gene lost 6 bases and the J gene lost 1 base, with 26 bases spanning the gap. The CDR3 loop spans 18 amino acids. CDR1 and CDR2 from the germline V gene are DFQATT and SNEGSKA (reference sequence). The CDR3 coding sequence is TGCAGTGCCCTAAGGGGCCCCATGATGGCCCATGGCACAGATACGCAGTATTTT. Protein product: CSALRGPMMAHGTDTQYF.

The rearrangement joins TRBV2 to TRBJ2-5; tentative D call: TRBD1 (6 bases). This CDR3 spans 14 amino acids. Germline-derived CDR1 and CDR2 are SNHLY and FYNNEI. Trimming took 9 bases from V and 5 from J, leaving 19 bases between them. CDR3 protein: CARRGAGVWETQYF. CDR3 nucleotides: TGTGCCAGAAGAGGGGCAGGGGTATGGGAGACCCAGTACTTC.

There are a few counts of this clonotype. The chain has TRBV3-1 and TRBJ2-7; 11 nucleotides line up with TRBD2. This CDR3 has 15 residues. Germline CDR1 reads LGHDT; CDR2 reads YNNKEL (reference sequence). V was pared by 1 base and J by 9 bases, with 8 bases of the junction left unmatched. The CDR3 protein is CASSQGRIAGGPQYF. Written as DNA, the CDR3 is TGTGCCAGCAGCCAAGGTAGAATAGCGGGAGGGCCGCAGTACTTC.

This chain uses TRBV5-1 with TRBJ2-6, with a possible D match to TRBD1 (6 bases). V was pared by 5 bases and J by 7 bases, with 10 bases between. Germline CDR1 reads SGHRS; CDR2 reads YFSETQ. The CDR3 is 13 amino acids. CDR3 amino acids: CASRGGPANVLTF. The CDR3 region has the DNA TGCGCCAGCAGAGGGGGTCCCGCCAACGTCCTGACTTTC. Full variable domain (missing parts from reference TRBV5-1 and TRBJ2-6): KAGVTQTPRYLIKTRGQQVTLSCSPISGHRSVSWYQQTPGQGLQFLFEYFSETQRNKGNFPGRFSGRQFSNSRSEMNVSTLELGDSALYLCASRGGPANVLTFGAGSRLTVL.

The chain uses TRBV12-3 or TRBV12-4 and TRBJ1-3; no clear D gene. Trimming pared 2 bases from V and 0 bases from J, leaving 11 bases between. CDR3 length: 16 amino acids. Written as DNA, the CDR3 is TGTGCCAGCAGTTTATATAGGCTAAACTCTGGAAACACCATATATTTT. Translating it yields CASSLYRLNSGNTIYF.

Only a few counts were recorded for this clonotype. J is TRBJ1-3 and V is TRBV12-3 or TRBV12-4; D perhaps matches TRBD1 (5 bases). V lost 5 bases to trimming and J lost 0 bases, with 11 bases between them. The CDR3 spans 15 residues. The CDR3 DNA is TGTGCCAGCAGTCCGGGGACTGACTCTGGAAACACCATATATTTT. Translation: CASSPGTDSGNTIYF.

This clonotype was counted only a few times. J is TRBJ2-7 and V is TRBV9; the match to TRBD2 covers 7 bases. V trimming: 4 bases; J trimming: 3 bases; junction bases outside the gene matches: 7. From germline, CDR1 is SGDLS and CDR2 YYNGEE. The CDR3 length is 14 residues. CDR3 in amino acids: CASSSGLVGYEQYF. As DNA, the CDR3 is TGTGCCAGCAGCTCAGGACTAGTAGGCTACGAGCAGTACTTC.

This clonotype was detected ten times or more. V gene TRBV9 combines with J gene TRBJ1-1, with TRBD1 matching 7 bases. Per germline, CDR1 SGDLS and CDR2 YYNGEE. This CDR3 has 15 amino acids. After removal of 4 bases from V and 1 base from J, the junction contained 7 bases not matched to a gene. Written as DNA, the CDR3 is TGTGCCAGCAGCCTTAGTGGGACAGCGAACACTGAAGCTTTCTTT. It is translated as CASSLSGTANTEAFF.

For this clonotype: This may be a read error: a much more frequent sequence differs by one nucleotide. This chain joins TRBV2 and TRBJ1-5; D gene unclear. CDR1 SNHLY and CDR2 FYNNEI come from the germline V gene. The CDR3 has 14 residues. CDR3 amino acids: CASSVGYSIQPQHF. The CDR3 bases are TGTGCCAGCAGTGTTGGGTATAGCATTCAGCCCCAGCATTTT. Full variable domain (remainder filled in from reference TRBV2 and TRBJ1-5): EPEVTQTPSHQVTQMGQEVILRCVPISNHLYFYWYRQILGQKVEFLVSFYNNEISEKSEIFDDQFSVERPDGSNFTLKIRSTKLEDSAMYFCASSVGYSIQPQHFGDGTRLSIL.

This chain links TRBV4-1 with TRBJ2-7; 9 bases are shared with TRBD1. Trimming took 4 bases from V and 9 from J; bases not matched to a gene: 13. The length of the CDR3 is 15 residues. From germline, CDR1 is MGHRA and CDR2 YSYEKL. The chain's CDR3 is CASSPISGQGFWQYF. In nucleotides, the CDR3 is TGCGCCAGCAGCCCCATATCCGGACAGGGGTTCTGGCAGTACTTC.

This clonotype has a handful of counts. This chain uses TRBV7-8 with TRBJ2-2; D gene uncertain. This CDR3 is built from 15 residues. Germline CDR1 and CDR2: SGHVS and FQNEAQ. The germline V and J ends were trimmed by 9 bases and 0 bases, with 14 bases remaining between them. CDR3 region: CASKVQRTNTGELFF. CDR3 DNA sequence: TGTGCCAGTAAAGTCCAGCGAACGAACACCGGGGAGCTGTTTTTT.

The chain links TRBV5-1 to TRBJ2-1; 11 bases map to TRBD2. Germline-derived CDR1 and CDR2 are SGHRS and YFSETQ. The CDR3 has 17 amino acids. Trimming took 0 bases from V and 6 from J; bases not matched to a gene: 8. For the CDR3, the DNA is TGCGCCAGCAGCTTGGGGTTAGCGGGAGGGCCTGTCAATGAGCAGTTCTTC. Translation gives CASSLGLAGGPVNEQFF.

This clonotype was seen a handful of times. The V gene is TRBV7-3, the J gene TRBJ2-1, with 15 bases fitting TRBD2. V was clipped by 5 bases and J by 8 bases; unmatched bases: 16. Germline-derived CDR1 and CDR2 are SGHTA and FQGTGA. This CDR3 has 19 amino acids. CDR3 sequence reads: CASSRPVIGLAGGGDEQFF. CDR3 nucleotide sequence: TGTGCCAGCAGCAGACCGGTTATAGGACTAGCGGGAGGGGGGGATGAGCAGTTCTTC.

This clonotype was seen only once. The V gene is TRBV7-2, the J gene TRBJ2-1, with D possibly matching TRBD1 (6 bases). The CDR3 has 15 residues. Germline CDR1 SGHTA, CDR2 FQGNSA. V lost 5 bases to trimming and J lost 1 base, with 12 bases between them. The CDR3 DNA sequence: TGTGCCAGCAGCGAACTAGGGGGATCCTACAATGAGCAGTTCTTC. Protein product: CASSELGGSYNEQFF.

This clonotype was counted only a few times. This chain links TRBV9 with TRBJ1-2; D call uncertain. Trimming removed 2 bases from V and 5 bases from J, with 16 bases in between. Germline V gene data show CDR1 as SGDLS and CDR2 as YYNGEE. CDR3 length: 15 amino acids. CDR3 DNA sequence: TGTGCCAGCAGCGTCGATGTTGGCTCTCCGTATGGCTACACCTTC. It encodes CASSVDVGSPYGYTF.

This rearrangement joins TRBV6-1 to TRBJ2-5; TRBD1 matches at 8 bases. The V and J ends lost 6 bases and 3 bases, in that order; junction bases with no gene match: 18. The germline V gene encodes CDR1 MNHNS and CDR2 SASEGT. The CDR3 sequence is 18 residues long. The CDR3 spells CASRDRGGSGTGEETQYF. CDR3 nucleotide sequence: TGTGCCAGCAGGGACCGTGGGGGTTCCGGGACAGGAGAAGAGACCCAGTACTTC.

This chain uses TRBV7-7 with TRBJ2-2; 8 bases map to TRBD2. The CDR3 consists of 14 residues. V trimming: 4 bases; J trimming: 4 bases; junction bases outside the gene matches: 2. Germline V gene lookup returns CDR1 SSHAT and CDR2 FNYEAQ (reference sequence). The CDR3: CASSSGLVTGELFF. CDR3 DNA sequence: TGTGCCAGCAGCTCGGGACTAGTCACCGGGGAGCTGTTTTTT.

This clonotype was seen a handful of times. The V call is TRBV3-1, the J call TRBJ2-7, with 8 positions matching TRBD2. Germline CDR1 LGHDT, CDR2 YNNKEL (reference sequence). This CDR3 has 14 amino acids. Losses at the gene ends were 1 base for V and 5 bases for J; bases not matched to a gene: 4. In DNA, the CDR3 is TGTGCCAGCAGCCAAGGAAGCGGGAGTGACGAGCAGTACTTC. It codes for CASSQGSGSDEQYF.

The genes are TRBV20-1 and TRBJ2-3; 14 nucleotides line up with TRBD2. CDR1 and CDR2 from the germline V gene are DFQATT and SNEGSKA (reference sequence). Losses at the gene ends were 1 base for V and 6 bases for J; bases not matched to a gene: 12. The CDR3 loop spans 18 amino acids. The CDR3 here is CSARAPRLAGGPQDTQYF. CDR3 DNA sequence: TGCAGTGCTAGAGCCCCACGACTAGCGGGAGGGCCACAGGATACGCAGTATTTT.

The DNA for the CDR3 is TGTGCCAGTAGTTGGACCGGGACAGACTCCTACGAGCAGTACTTC. This codes for CASSWTGTDSYEQYF. The J gene is TRBJ2-7, the V gene TRBV19; 7 bases map to TRBD1. Trimming at V came to 5 bases and at J to 0 bases, leaving 7 bases not matched to a gene. This CDR3 contains 15 residues. The germline V gene encodes CDR1 LNHDA and CDR2 SQIVND (reference sequence).